A selection of T cell receptor beta chains follows, all from one sample in a study of blood T cell repertoires in COVID-19. The repertoire was sequenced with immunoSEQ multiplex PCR; TCRdb's copy has only in-frame clones and lacks some. The top ten clones hold 5% to 7.5% of a sample with roughly 300,000 clones, 70% to 90% of them seen once. Sequencing was performed on peripheral blood. These receptors were obtained from a man in his late teens or twenties who had recovered from COVID-19. The CDR3 runs from the conserved cysteine through the conserved F or W. Each record gives: CDR3 protein, CDR3 DNA, clone size, V gene, D gene, J gene. The D gene is left open where the match is weak. Rows may omit the clone size; those that give it use once, few, many or a size class.

CASSKNGNTIYF | TGTGCCAGCAGCAAAAATGGAAACACCATATATTTT | . | TRBV12-3/TRBV12-4 | . | TRBJ1-3
CASSQNWDRNTEAFF | TGCGCCAGCAGCCAGAATTGGGACAGGAACACTGAAGCTTTCTTT | . | TRBV4-1 | TRBD1 | TRBJ1-1
CASTWTGRNNEQFF | TGTGCCAGCACTTGGACAGGGCGAAACAATGAGCAGTTCTTC | . | TRBV2 | TRBD1 | TRBJ2-1
CASSEQVASGGKLDTQYF | TGTGCCAGCAGCGAACAGGTTGCTAGCGGGGGGAAGTTGGATACGCAGTATTTT | . | TRBV7-2 | TRBD2 | TRBJ2-3
CASSLWDRREETQYF | TGCGCCAGCAGCTTGTGGGACAGGAGGGAAGAGACCCAGTACTTC | once | TRBV5-1 | TRBD1 | TRBJ2-5
CASGSGLAGSDEQFF | TGTGCTAGTGGTTCCGGACTAGCGGGCTCTGATGAGCAGTTCTTC | . | TRBV12-5 | TRBD2 | TRBJ2-1
CASSSDRGQSYEQYF | TGTGCCAGCAGCTCCGACAGGGGGCAATCCTACGAGCAGTACTTC | . | TRBV9 | TRBD1 | TRBJ2-7
CASSPRRDRVTETQYF | TGTGCCAGCTCACCACGTCGGGACAGGGTCACCGAGACCCAGTACTTC | . | TRBV18 | TRBD1 | TRBJ2-5
CASSGGGSGSYNEQFF | TGTGCCAGCAGTGGGGGTGGGAGTGGATCCTACAATGAGCAGTTCTTC | . | TRBV2 | . | TRBJ2-1
CASSLDNRGNNYGYTF | TGTGCCAGCAGCTTGGACAACAGGGGGAATAACTATGGCTACACCTTC | . | TRBV5-8 | TRBD1 | TRBJ1-2
CATSKEYSYEQYF | TGTGCCACCAGCAAAGAGTATTCATACGAGCAGTACTTC | few | TRBV5-4 | . | TRBJ2-7
CASSLGTSSETQYF | TGTGCCAGCAGCCTTGGGACTAGCTCCGAGACCCAGTACTTC | . | TRBV13 | TRBD2 | TRBJ2-5
CSASTSGLMNTEAFF | TGCAGTGCTAGTACTTCAGGGTTGATGAACACTGAAGCTTTCTTT | . | TRBV20-1 | . | TRBJ1-1
CASTPQDQETQYF | TGTGCCAGCACCCCCCAGGACCAAGAGACCCAGTACTTC | . | TRBV5-4 | . | TRBJ2-5